Reported below is one T cell receptor beta chain. Its antigen is not identified. This CDR3 is also generated by other DNA sequences in the sample. These data belong to a study of CD8+ T cells in alopecia areata. The wider study: It was oral tofacitinib, at 5 to 10 mg twice daily, that treated patients received. The study's findings and limits: Tofacitinib significantly brought down scalp clonality and expanded CD8+ clones among top 100.

The treatment was: oral pan-JAK inhibitor, 5-10 mg twice daily. Peripheral blood and lesional scalp punch biopsies were taken from alopecia areata patients. Isolation of CD4+ and CD8+ T cells from PBMCs was achieved by sorting. Extracted from the samples, RNA was reverse transcribed into cDNA to serve as the sequencing template. Only in-frame clones appear in the TCRdb table, and some are missing; sequencing was by immunoSEQ multiplex PCR. The table records fewer than 150,000 clones, less than 75% of them present only once. The source is a human donor with alopecia areata. This material consisted of CD8+ T cells sorted from blood, taken at week 4, from a patient treated with tofacitinib.

In nucleotides, the CDR3 is TGTGCCTGGCCACAGGGTCCCTATGGCTACACCTTC. Translating gives CAWPQGPYGYTF. The rearrangement joins TRBV30 to TRBJ1-2; D is possibly TRBD1 (6 bases). Looked up from germline, CDR1 is GTSNPN and CDR2 is SVGIG (reference sequence). V was shortened by 5 bases and J by 4 bases, with 11 bases between the two germline ends. The CDR3 is 12 amino acids.